What follows is one T cell receptor (beta chain) and its context. Its specificity is unknown. The data were obtained in a study of OX40 agonist ivuxolimab in advanced cancers. Study at large: Three patients got partial responses; one had hepatocellular carcinoma and two had cutaneous melanoma. Study-wide results and limits: Clonal expansion was seen in CD4+ and CD8+ blood T cells by week 6 at 0.1 to 3.0 mg/kg. The study found that CD8+ T cells averaged more expanded clones than CD4+. Among expanded peripheral T cells, antigen specificity went undetermined.

The table came from immunoSEQ multiplex PCR; TCRdb's copy has only in-frame clones and leaves some out. The top ten hold around 6.3% of the sample, which has about 68,000 clones, around 90% seen once. The CDR3 loop spans 12 amino acids. V lost 7 bases and J 1 base, leaving 9 bases between the germline ends. Germline values: CDR1 SQVTM, CDR2 ANQGSEA. The genes are TRBV29-1 and TRBJ2-3; perhaps TRBD1 as D (6 bases). This TCR was recovered from an adult with an advanced solid tumor such as melanoma, head and neck, liver or kidney cancer. The sample consisted of CD4+ or CD8+ T cells sorted from blood, taken in a trial of the OX40 agonist ivuxolimab. The CDR3 DNA sequence: TGCAGCGGGCGACAGGGCACAGATACGCAGTATTTT. This codes for CSGRQGTDTQYF.